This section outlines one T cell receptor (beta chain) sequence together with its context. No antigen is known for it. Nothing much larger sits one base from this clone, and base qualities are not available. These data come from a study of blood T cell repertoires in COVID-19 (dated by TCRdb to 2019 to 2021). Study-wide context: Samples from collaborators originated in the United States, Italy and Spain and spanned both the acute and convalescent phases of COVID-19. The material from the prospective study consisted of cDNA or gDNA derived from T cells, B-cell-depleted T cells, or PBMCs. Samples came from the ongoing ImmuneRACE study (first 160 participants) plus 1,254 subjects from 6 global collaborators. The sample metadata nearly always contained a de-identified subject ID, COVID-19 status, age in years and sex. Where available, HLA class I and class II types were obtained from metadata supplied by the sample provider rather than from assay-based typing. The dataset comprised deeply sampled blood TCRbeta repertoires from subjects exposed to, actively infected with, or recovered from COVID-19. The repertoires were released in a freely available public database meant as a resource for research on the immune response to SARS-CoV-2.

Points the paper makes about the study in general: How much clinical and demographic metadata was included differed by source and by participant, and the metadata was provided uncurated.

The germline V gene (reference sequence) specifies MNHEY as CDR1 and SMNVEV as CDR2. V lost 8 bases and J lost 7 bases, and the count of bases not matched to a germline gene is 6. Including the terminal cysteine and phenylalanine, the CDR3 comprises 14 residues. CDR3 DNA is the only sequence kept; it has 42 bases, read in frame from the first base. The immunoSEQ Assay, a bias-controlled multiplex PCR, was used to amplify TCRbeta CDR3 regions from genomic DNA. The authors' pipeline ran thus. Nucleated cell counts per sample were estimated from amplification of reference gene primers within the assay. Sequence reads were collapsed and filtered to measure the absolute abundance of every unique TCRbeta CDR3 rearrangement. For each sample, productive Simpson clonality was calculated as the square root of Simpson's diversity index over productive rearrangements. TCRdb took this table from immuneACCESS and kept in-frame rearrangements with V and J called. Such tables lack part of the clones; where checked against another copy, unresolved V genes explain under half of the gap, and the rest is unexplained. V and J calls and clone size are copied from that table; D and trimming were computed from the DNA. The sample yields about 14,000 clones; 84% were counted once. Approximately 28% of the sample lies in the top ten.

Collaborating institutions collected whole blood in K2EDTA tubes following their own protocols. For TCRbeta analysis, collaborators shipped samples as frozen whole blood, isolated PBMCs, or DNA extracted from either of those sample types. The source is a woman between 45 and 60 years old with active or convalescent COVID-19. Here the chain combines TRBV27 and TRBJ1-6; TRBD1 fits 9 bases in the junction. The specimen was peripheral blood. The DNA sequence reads TGTGCCAGCGCCAACAGGGGGCGGAATTCACCCCTCCACTTT. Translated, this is CASANRGRNSPLHF.